This TCR beta chain was documented in a study of T cells after yellow fever vaccination. Notes on the study in general: Reappearance after the booster was observed for most primary-vaccination clones (roughly 96% CD4, about 86% CD8).

Only a few counts were recorded for this clonotype. Its antigen is not known. The germline V gene encodes CDR1 ENHRY and CDR2 SYGVKD. The ends were cut back, 5 bases at V and 3 bases at J, with 4 bases in the middle. The length of the CDR3 is 11 residues. TCRdb re-called the 5' RACE reads through MiXCR, storing one row per CDR3 protein. The table records about 130,000 distinct CDR3 sequences, more than 7.5% of them present only once. The sequence was obtained from a man between 18 and 29 years old who received the YFV17D yellow fever vaccine. Sequenced material: CD8+ T cells sorted from PBMCs, taken on the day of the yellow fever booster vaccination. The chain links TRBV10-3 to TRBJ1-1, with no clear D. CDR3 region: CAISRDTEAFF. The CDR3 DNA reads as TGTGCCATCAGTAGGGACACTGAAGCTTTCTTT.